The 18 T cell receptor beta chains presented below share a single source sample, sequenced in a study of human T cells and chemical hapten exposure. Via MiXCR, TCRdb re-called the RACE reads, giving one row per CDR3 protein. The sample holds roughly 80,000 distinct CDR3 sequences, approximately 8.6% seen once. Time point here: healthy volunteer bleed at 6 weeks. The authors extracted total RNA from unfractionated whole blood. The sequenced sample consisted of whole blood. The receptors originated from a female donor in good health. Some clones in this sample may be carry-over from other donors' samples.

V and J are TRBV7-8 and TRBJ2-1; 7 positions match TRBD1. This CDR3 spans 14 amino acids. CDR1 is SGHVS, CDR2 FQNEAQ, per germline. J was trimmed by 3 bases and V by 5 bases; bases with no gene match: 4. CDR3 DNA: TGTGCCAGCAGCCGGGACAGAGACTACAATGAGCAGTTCTTC. As protein: CASSRDRDYNEQFF.

This clonotype showed up many times. V usage is TRBV13 and J usage is TRBJ1-6; D unresolved. V lost 5 bases, J lost 6 bases, and 5 bases lay in between. This CDR3 spans 12 amino acids. Germline V lookup: CDR1 PRHDT, CDR2 FYEKMQ (reference sequence). The CDR3 sequence is CASSRSNSPLHF. The CDR3, as DNA: TGTGCCAGCAGCCGATCTAATTCACCCCTCCACTTT. Looking up the rest from reference TRBV13 and TRBJ1-6 gives the full variable domain: AAGVIQSPRHLIKEKRETATLKCYPIPRHDTVYWYQQGPGQDPQFLISFYEKMQSDKGSIPDRFSAQQFSDYHSELNMSSLELGDSALYFCASSRSNSPLHFGNGTRLTVT.

The sample holds a few counts of this clonotype. The V gene is TRBV20-1, the J gene TRBJ1-5; D is ambiguous. The V gene's germline CDR1 is DFQATT and CDR2 SNEGSKA (reference sequence). This CDR3 has 14 residues. The V gene lost 4 bases and the J gene lost 3 bases, with 13 bases spanning the gap. This chain's CDR3 is CSAMAGSFNQPQHF. CDR3 coding DNA: TGCAGTGCTATGGCGGGTTCCTTCAATCAGCCCCAGCATTTT.

This clonotype was picked up many times. The chain joins TRBV4-3 to TRBJ1-6; D is ambiguous. The germline gives CDR1 LGHNA, CDR2 YSLEER. V dropped 1 base and J dropped 11 bases, with 15 bases sitting between them. The CDR3 runs 15 residues. CDR3 amino acids: CASSQGALQRAPLHF. For the CDR3, the DNA is TGCGCCAGCAGCCAAGGAGCCTTACAGCGGGCACCCCTCCACTTT.

This clonotype was observed at least ten times. The rearrangement links TRBV5-1 to TRBJ2-7, with D maybe TRBD1 (5 bases). This CDR3 comprises 14 residues. Germline V gene data show CDR1 as SGHRS and CDR2 as YFSETQ. Trimming cost V 0 bases and J 4 bases, with 11 bases left between them. This CDR3 is CASSLDQGRYEQYF. Here the CDR3 DNA reads TGCGCCAGCAGCTTGGACCAGGGTCGGTACGAGCAGTACTTC. The whole variable domain, filled in from reference TRBV5-1 and TRBJ2-7, reads KAGVTQTPRYLIKTRGQQVTLSCSPISGHRSVSWYQQTPGQGLQFLFEYFSETQRNKGNFPGRFSGRQFSNSRSEMNVSTLELGDSALYLCASSLDQGRYEQYFGPGTRLTVT.

This clonotype has a count of ten or more. The chain uses TRBV7-9 and TRBJ2-3; TRBD1 is a possible D gene (5 bases). The CDR3 extends over 16 amino acids. The ends were cut back, 1 base at V and 2 bases at J, with 13 bases in the middle. From germline, CDR1 is SEHNR and CDR2 FQNEAQ (reference sequence). CDR3 protein: CASSLGSRVSTDTQYF. The CDR3 DNA is TGTGCCAGCAGCTTAGGGTCCAGGGTGTCCACAGATACGCAGTATTTT.

This clonotype was counted ten times or more. The chain links TRBV6-6 to TRBJ2-2; D gene uncertain. Trimming stripped 7 bases from V and 2 bases from J, with 20 bases between. Germline V gives CDR1 MNHNY, CDR2 SVGAGI (reference sequence). The CDR3 extends over 17 amino acids. Here the CDR3 DNA reads TGTGCCAGCAATGGTTCAGGTAGCAAGGCAAACACCGGGGAGCTGTTTTTT. Protein sequence: CASNGSGSKANTGELFF.

This clonotype was recorded a few times. The chain couples TRBV6-1 to TRBJ1-5, with TRBD1 matching 7 bases. The CDR3 consists of 14 residues. Looked up from germline, CDR1 is MNHNS and CDR2 is SASEGT. V shed 7 bases, J shed 4 bases, and the junction held 7 bases outside the gene matches. The CDR3 DNA is TGTGCCAGCATCGAGGGGACAGAGAATCAGCCCCAGCATTTT. Its protein product is CASIEGTENQPQHF.

On this clonotype itself: A junction end diverges from the germline sequence, so it may reflect a read error. The chain couples TRBV7-9 to TRBJ1-1; TRBD1 agrees at 11 bases. The CDR3 length is 13 residues. CDR1 SEHNR and CDR2 FQNEAQ come from the germline V gene (reference sequence). The CDR3 loop reads CASTDTCTGTGGF. The CDR3 region has the DNA TGTGCCAGCACCGATACCTGCACCGGGACAGGGGGCTTT.

This clonotype was counted many times. The rearrangement joins TRBV25-1 to TRBJ2-3; the D is unclear. This CDR3 contains 13 residues. V lost 2 bases and J 6 bases, leaving 9 bases between the germline ends. CDR1 is MGHDK and CDR2 is SYGVNS in the germline V gene. Written as DNA, the CDR3 is TGTGCCAGCAGTGAAAACGCCCCCGATACGCAGTATTTT. Amino acid sequence: CASSENAPDTQYF.

This clonotype was detected ten times or more. V gene TRBV20-1 combines with J gene TRBJ2-1, with D perhaps matching TRBD1 (6 bases). The CDR3 spans 14 residues. V was cut by 6 bases and J by 0 bases, with 12 bases left in between. Per germline, CDR1 DFQATT and CDR2 SNEGSKA (reference sequence). The CDR3 loop is CSAPRGGSYNEQFF. CDR3 nucleotide sequence: TGCAGTGCCCCACGAGGGGGCTCCTACAATGAGCAGTTCTTC.

This clonotype was seen a few times. This sequence joins TRBV7-9 and TRBJ1-1, with D unclear. Trimming took off 3 bases at V and 1 base at J, with 6 bases between the two ends. The V gene's germline CDR1 is SEHNR and CDR2 FQNEAQ (reference sequence). This CDR3 comprises 13 residues. This CDR3 reads CASSFDANTEAFF. In nucleotides, the CDR3 is TGTGCCAGCAGCTTCGACGCGAACACTGAAGCTTTCTTT.

This clonotype was recorded at least ten times. The V and J genes are TRBV6-5 and TRBJ1-5; 7 nucleotides line up with TRBD1. The ends lost 5 bases at V and 6 bases at J; junction bases unmatched: 7. The germline V gene encodes CDR1 MNHEY and CDR2 SVGAGI. The CDR3 sequence is 14 residues long. CDR3 sequence: CASSPQGGSQPQHF. The CDR3 nucleotides are TGTGCCAGCAGTCCCCAGGGGGGGAGTCAGCCCCAGCATTTT.

This clonotype came up a few times. The rearrangement joins TRBV12-3 or TRBV12-4 to TRBJ1-4; possible D gene TRBD1, 5 bases. The CDR3 has 18 amino acids. The V gene lost 4 bases and the J gene lost 2 bases, with 20 bases spanning the gap. CDR3 in amino acids: CASSSTAVFRVTNEKLFF. The CDR3 DNA reads as TGTGCCAGCAGTTCCACAGCCGTTTTCAGGGTGACTAATGAAAAACTGTTTTTT.

The rearrangement uses TRBV5-1 and TRBJ2-3, with 7 bases aligning to TRBD2. V gave up 1 base and J gave up 4 bases; unmatched junction bases: 3. The germline gives CDR1 SGHRS, CDR2 YFSETQ. The CDR3 runs to 14 residues. CDR3 region: CASSLSGDADTQYF. CDR3 nucleotides: TGCGCCAGCAGCTTGAGCGGGGATGCAGATACGCAGTATTTT.

There are many counts of this clonotype. The CDR3 spells CASSSADTQYF. The CDR3 DNA follows: TGTGCCAGCAGTTCTGCAGATACGCAGTATTTT. The V gene is TRBV6-6, the J gene TRBJ2-3; unclear D gene. CDR1 MNHNY and CDR2 SVGAGI come from the germline V gene (reference sequence). This CDR3 is built from 11 residues. V was clipped by 4 bases and J by 4 bases, with 3 bases between them.

This clonotype showed up just a few times. CDR3 DNA sequence: TGTGCCAGCAGTTTCCCCCCCGGGACAGGGACGAGGACTGAAGCTTTCTTT. Translation: CASSFPPGTGTRTEAFF. The chain joins TRBV6-2 or TRBV6-3 to TRBJ1-1; 9 bases are shared with TRBD1. The trim removed 4 bases at V and 5 bases at J, leaving 14 bases unmatched. Germline CDR1 reads MNHEY; CDR2 reads SVGEGT. CDR3 size: 17 residues.

This clonotype was counted a few times. This chain uses TRBV27 with TRBJ2-2, with 11 bases matching TRBD1. The CDR3 covers 15 residues. V shed 2 bases, J shed 6 bases, and the junction held 2 bases outside the gene matches. Germline values: CDR1 MNHEY, CDR2 SMNVEV (reference sequence). CDR3 in amino acids: CASSLVGQGAGELFF. For the CDR3, the DNA is TGTGCCAGCAGTTTAGTGGGACAGGGGGCCGGGGAGCTGTTTTTT.